The source of this T cell receptor (beta chain) is a study of blood T cell repertoires in COVID-19. Profiling relied on immunoSEQ multiplex PCR, and the TCRdb table lists in-frame clones only, not all of them. The sample has under 75,000 clones, 79% seen once. Trimming cost V 0 bases and J 0 bases, with 21 bases left between them. CDR3 length equals 19 residues. Germline lookup yields CDR1 LGHNA and CDR2 YSLEER. The gene calls are TRBV4-3 and TRBJ2-7, with a weak D call TRBD1 (5 bases). The sequencing input was peripheral blood. This TCR was recovered from a woman aged 55-70 years with acute or convalescent COVID-19. CDR3 loop: CASSQDLGGAGRSSYEQYF. The CDR3 bases are TGCGCCAGCAGCCAAGATCTCGGTGGCGCAGGGCGAAGCTCCTACGAGCAGTACTTC.